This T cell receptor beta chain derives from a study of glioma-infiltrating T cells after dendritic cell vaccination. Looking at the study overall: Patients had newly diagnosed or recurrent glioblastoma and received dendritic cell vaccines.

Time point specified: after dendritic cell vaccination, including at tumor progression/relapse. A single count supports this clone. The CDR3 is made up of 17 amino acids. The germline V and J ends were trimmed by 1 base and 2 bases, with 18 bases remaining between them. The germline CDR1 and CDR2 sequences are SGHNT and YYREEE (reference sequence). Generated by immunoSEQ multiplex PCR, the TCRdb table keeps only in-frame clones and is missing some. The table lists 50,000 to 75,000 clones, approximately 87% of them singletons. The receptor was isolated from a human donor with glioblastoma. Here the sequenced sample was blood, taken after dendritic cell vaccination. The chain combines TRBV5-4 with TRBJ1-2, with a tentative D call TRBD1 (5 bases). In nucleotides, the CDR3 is TGTGCCAGCAGCTTGCTCGGGGGAGGACCGTCCAACTATGGCTACACCTTC. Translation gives CASSLLGGGPSNYGYTF.